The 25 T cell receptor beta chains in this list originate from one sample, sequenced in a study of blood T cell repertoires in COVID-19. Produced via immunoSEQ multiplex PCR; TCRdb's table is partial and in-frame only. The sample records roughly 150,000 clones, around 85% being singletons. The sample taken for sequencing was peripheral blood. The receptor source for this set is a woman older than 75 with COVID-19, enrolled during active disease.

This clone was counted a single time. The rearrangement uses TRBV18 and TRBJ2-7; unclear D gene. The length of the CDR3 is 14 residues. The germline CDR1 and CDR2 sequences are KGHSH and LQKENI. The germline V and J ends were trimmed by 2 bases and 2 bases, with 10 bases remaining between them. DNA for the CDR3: TGTGCCAGCTCACCAACACAGTCCCCCTACGAGCAGTACTTC. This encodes CASSPTQSPYEQYF.

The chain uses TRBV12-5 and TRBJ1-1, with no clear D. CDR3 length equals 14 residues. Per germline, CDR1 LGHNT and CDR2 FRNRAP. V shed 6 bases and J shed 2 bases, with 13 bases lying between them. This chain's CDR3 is CASGPEGTNTEAFF. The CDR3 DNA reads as TGTGCTAGTGGACCGGAGGGAACAAACACTGAAGCTTTCTTT.

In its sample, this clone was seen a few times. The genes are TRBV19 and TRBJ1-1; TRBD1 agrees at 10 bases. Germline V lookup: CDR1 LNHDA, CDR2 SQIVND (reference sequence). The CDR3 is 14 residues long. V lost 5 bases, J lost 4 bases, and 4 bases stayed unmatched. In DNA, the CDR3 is TGTGCCAGTAGTGTGGACAGGGGGGTCACTGAAGCTTTCTTT. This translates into CASSVDRGVTEAFF.

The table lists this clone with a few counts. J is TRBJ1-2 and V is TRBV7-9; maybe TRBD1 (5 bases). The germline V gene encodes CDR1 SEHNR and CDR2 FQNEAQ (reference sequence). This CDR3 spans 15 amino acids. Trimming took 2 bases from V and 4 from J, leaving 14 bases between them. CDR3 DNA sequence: TGTGCCAGCAGCTTAAGAGGGGAGGAGGTCTATGGCTACACCTTC. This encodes CASSLRGEEVYGYTF.

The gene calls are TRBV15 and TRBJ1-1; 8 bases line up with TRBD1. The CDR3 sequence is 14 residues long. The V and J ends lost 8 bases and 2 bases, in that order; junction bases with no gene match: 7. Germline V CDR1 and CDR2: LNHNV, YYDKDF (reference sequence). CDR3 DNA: TGTGCCACCGGACAGGGAGGTGATAACACTGAAGCTTTCTTT. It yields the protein CATGQGGDNTEAFF. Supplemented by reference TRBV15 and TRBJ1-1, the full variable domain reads DAMVIQNPRYQVTQFGKPVTLSCSQTLNHNVMYWYQQKSSQAPKLLFHYYDKDFNNEADTPDNFQSRRPNTSFCFLDIRSPGLGDTAMYLCATGQGGDNTEAFFGQGTRLTVV.

The CDR3 DNA sequence: TGTGCCACCAGCCCCCGACAAGAAAATCAGCCCCAGCATTTT. It codes for CATSPRQENQPQHF. The chain is built from TRBV15 and TRBJ1-5, with no clear D. Per the germline V gene, CDR1 is LNHNV and CDR2 is YYDKDF (reference sequence). The V and J ends lost 5 bases and 4 bases respectively, with 12 bases between them. The CDR3 length is 14 residues.

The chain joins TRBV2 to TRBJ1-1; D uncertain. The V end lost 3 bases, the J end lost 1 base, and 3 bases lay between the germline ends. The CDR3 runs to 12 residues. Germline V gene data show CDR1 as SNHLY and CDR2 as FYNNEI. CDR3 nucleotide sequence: TGTGCCAGCAGTGATCAGAACACTGAAGCTTTCTTT. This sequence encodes CASSDQNTEAFF.

Written as DNA, the CDR3 is TGTGCCAGCAGCTTGGCCGGACTAGCGGGAGTTCTAGATACGCAGTATTTT. Translating gives CASSLAGLAGVLDTQYF. The V and J genes are TRBV5-4 and TRBJ2-3, with 13 bases aligning to TRBD2. J gave up 5 bases and V 0 bases, and 6 bases lay outside the gene matches. The CDR3 runs 17 residues. Germline-derived CDR1 and CDR2 are SGHNT and YYREEE (reference sequence).

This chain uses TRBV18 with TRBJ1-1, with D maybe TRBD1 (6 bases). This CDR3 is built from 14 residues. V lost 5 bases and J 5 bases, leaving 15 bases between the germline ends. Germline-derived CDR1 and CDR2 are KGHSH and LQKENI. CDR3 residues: CASSIAGERTEAFF. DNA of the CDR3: TGTGCCAGCTCAATTGCAGGGGAGAGGACTGAAGCTTTCTTT.

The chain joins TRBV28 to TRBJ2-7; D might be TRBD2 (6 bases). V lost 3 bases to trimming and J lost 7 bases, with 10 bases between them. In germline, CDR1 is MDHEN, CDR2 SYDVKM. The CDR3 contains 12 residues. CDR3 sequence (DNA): TGTGCCAGCAGTTTCACCGGGGGAGAGCAGTACTTC. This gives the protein CASSFTGGEQYF.

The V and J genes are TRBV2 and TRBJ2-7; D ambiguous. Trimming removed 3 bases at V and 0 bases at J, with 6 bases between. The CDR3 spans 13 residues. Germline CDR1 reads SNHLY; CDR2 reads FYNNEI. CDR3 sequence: CASSETLSYEQYF. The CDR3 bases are TGTGCCAGCAGTGAGACTCTCTCCTACGAGCAGTACTTC.

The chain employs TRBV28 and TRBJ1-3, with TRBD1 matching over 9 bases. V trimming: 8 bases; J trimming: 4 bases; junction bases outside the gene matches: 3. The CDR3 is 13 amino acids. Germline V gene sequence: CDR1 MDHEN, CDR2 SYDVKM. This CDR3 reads CASVDRGGNTIYF. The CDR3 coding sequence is TGTGCCAGCGTGGACAGGGGAGGAAACACCATATATTTT.

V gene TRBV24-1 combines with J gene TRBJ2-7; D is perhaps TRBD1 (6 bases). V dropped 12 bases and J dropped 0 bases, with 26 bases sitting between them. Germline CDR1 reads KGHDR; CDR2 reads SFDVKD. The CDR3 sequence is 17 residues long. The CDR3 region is CAPRGATGETSSYEQYF. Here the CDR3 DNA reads TGTGCCCCCCGGGGCGCGACAGGAGAAACGAGCTCCTACGAGCAGTACTTC.

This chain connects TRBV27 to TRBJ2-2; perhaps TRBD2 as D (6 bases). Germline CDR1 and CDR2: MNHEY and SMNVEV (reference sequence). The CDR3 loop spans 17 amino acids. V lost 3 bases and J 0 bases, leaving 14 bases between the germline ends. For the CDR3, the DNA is TGTGCCAGCAGTTTGTCCGGGGGAAATTCGAACACCGGGGAGCTGTTTTTT. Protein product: CASSLSGGNSNTGELFF.

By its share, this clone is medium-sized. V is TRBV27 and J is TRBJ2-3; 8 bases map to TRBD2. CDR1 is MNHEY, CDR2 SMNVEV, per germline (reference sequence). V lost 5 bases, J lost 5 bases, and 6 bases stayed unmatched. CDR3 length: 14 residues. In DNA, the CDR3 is TGTGCCAGCAGTACGGGGGGGCCGATAGATACGCAGTATTTT. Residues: CASSTGGPIDTQYF.

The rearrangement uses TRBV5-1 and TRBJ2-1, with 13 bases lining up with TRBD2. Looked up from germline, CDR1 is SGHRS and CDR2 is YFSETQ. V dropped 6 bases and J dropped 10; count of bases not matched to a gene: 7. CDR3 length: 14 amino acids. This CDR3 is CASTPTSGGREQFF. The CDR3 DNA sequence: TGCGCCAGCACCCCGACTAGCGGGGGGCGGGAGCAGTTCTTC.

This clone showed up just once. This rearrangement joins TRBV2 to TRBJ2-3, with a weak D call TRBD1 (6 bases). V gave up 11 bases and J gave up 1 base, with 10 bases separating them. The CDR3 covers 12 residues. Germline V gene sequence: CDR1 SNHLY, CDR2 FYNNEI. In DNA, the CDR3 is TGTGCCGGGTACAGGGGCACAGATACGCAGTATTTT. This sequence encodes CAGYRGTDTQYF.

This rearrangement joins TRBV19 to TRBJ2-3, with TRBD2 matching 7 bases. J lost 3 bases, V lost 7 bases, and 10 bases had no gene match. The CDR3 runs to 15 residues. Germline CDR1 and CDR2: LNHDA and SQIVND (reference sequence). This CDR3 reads CASTSLGGKTDTQYF. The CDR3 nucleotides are TGTGCCAGTACTAGCCTCGGGGGGAAGACAGATACGCAGTATTTT.

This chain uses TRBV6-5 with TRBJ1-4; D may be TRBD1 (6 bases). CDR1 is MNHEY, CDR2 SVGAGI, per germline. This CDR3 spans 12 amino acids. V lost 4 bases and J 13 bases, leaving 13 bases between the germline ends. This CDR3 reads CASSSAGTRLFF. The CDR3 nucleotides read TGTGCCAGCAGTTCGGCCGGGACACGACTGTTTTTT.

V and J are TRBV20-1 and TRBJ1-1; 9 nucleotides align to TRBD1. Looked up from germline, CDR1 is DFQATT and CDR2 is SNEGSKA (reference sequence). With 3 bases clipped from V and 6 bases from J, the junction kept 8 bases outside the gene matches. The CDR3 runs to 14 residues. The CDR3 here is CSASIWTGDAEAFF. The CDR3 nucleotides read TGCAGTGCTAGTATATGGACAGGGGACGCTGAAGCTTTCTTT.

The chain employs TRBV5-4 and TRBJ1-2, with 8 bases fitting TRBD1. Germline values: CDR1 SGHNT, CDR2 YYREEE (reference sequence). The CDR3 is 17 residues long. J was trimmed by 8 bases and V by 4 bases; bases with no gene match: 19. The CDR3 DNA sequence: TGTGCCAGCAGCACTTACGCCGGGACAGGTTTAACTAGGGGCTACACCTTC. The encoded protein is CASSTYAGTGLTRGYTF.

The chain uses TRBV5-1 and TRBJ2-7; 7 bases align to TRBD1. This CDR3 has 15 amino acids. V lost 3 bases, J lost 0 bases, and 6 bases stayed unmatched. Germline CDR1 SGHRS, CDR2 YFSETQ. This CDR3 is CASSSGTADSYEQYF. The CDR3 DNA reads TGCGCCAGCAGCTCCGGGACAGCAGACTCCTACGAGCAGTACTTC.

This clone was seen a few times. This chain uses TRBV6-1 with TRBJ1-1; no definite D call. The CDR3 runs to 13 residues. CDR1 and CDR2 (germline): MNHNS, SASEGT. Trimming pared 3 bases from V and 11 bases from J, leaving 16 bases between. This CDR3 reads CASSELRSAWAFF. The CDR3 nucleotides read TGTGCCAGCAGTGAGTTGAGGTCGGCTTGGGCTTTCTTT.

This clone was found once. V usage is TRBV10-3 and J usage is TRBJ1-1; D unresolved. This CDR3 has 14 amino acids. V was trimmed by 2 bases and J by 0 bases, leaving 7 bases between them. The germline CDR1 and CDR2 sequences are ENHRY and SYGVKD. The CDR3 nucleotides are TGTGCCATCAGTGAGCCCCCTATGAACACTGAAGCTTTCTTT. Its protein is CAISEPPMNTEAFF.

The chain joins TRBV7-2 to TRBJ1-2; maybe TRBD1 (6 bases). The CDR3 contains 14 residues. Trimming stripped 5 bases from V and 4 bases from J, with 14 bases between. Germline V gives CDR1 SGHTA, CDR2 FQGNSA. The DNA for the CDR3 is TGTGCCAGCAGCCTCAAGGGGGGGATCTATGGCTACACCTTC. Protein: CASSLKGGIYGYTF.